This T cell receptor (beta chain) came from a study of cytomegalovirus exposure and HLA in healthy donors. The donors belonged to the approximately 110-subject validation cohort, separate from the approximately 700-subject first cohort. Regarding this clone: The antigen is unknown.

The assay was immunoSEQ multiplex PCR, and TCRdb's table has in-frame clones only and misses some. Of hundreds of thousands of clones listed, roughly 87% were seen once; the top ten hold around 13%. Study conclusions and caveats: The study found most TCR sequences rare, yet found some public TCRs in many donors. Associated with cytomegalovirus, according to the listing, were 150 to 200 TCR beta chains. Three chains linked to CMV were shown in vitro to be specific for CMV antigens.

This CDR3 is built from 16 residues. The V gene end was trimmed by 0 bases and the J gene end by 3 bases; junction bases not matched to a gene: 8. Germline V CDR1 and CDR2: SGHRS, YFSETQ. The chain carries TRBV5-1 and TRBJ1-1, with 7 bases matching TRBD1. The sample was PBMCs. This receptor was obtained from a man aged 18 to 30 in good health and CMV-seropositive. CDR3 protein: CASSLVTGDGDTEAFF. In DNA form, the CDR3 reads TGCGCCAGCAGCTTGGTCACAGGGGACGGGGACACTGAAGCTTTCTTT.